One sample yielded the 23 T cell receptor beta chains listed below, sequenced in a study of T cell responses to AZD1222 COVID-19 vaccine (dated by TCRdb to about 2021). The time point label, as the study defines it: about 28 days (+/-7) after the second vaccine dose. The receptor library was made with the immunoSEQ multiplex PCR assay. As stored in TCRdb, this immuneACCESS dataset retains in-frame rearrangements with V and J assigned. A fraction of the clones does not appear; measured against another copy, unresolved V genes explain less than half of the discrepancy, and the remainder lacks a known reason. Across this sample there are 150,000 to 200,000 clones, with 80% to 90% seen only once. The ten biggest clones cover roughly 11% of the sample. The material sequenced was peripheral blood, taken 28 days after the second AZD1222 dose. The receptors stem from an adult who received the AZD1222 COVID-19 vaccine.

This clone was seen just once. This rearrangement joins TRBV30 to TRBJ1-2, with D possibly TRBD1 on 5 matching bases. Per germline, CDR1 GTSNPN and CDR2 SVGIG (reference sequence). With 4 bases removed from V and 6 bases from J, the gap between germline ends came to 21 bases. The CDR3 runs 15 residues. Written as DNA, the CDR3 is TGTGCCTGGACCGGACAAGAGAGGGGTACTAATGGCTACACCTTC. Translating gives CAWTGQERGTNGYTF.

The CDR3 protein is CAWSTGLGTEAFF. In DNA, the CDR3 is TGTGCCTGGAGTACAGGGTTAGGGACTGAAGCTTTCTTT. V is TRBV30 and J is TRBJ1-1; a weak D match, TRBD1 (6 bases). This CDR3 has 13 amino acids. V lost 2 bases and J 5 bases, leaving 12 bases between the germline ends. The V gene's germline CDR1 is GTSNPN and CDR2 SVGIG (reference sequence).

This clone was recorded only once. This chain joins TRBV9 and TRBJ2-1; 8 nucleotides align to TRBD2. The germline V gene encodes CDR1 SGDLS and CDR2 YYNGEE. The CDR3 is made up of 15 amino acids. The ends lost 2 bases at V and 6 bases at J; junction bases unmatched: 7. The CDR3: CASSVQGRGGNEQFF. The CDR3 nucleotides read TGTGCCAGCAGCGTCCAAGGTCGGGGGGGCAATGAGCAGTTCTTC.

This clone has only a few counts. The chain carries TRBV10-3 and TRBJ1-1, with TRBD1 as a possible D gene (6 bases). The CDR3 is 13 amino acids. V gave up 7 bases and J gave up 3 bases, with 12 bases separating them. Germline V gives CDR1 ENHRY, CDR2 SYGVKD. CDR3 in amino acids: CAITGARDTEAFF. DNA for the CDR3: TGTGCCATCACAGGGGCCAGGGACACTGAAGCTTTCTTT.

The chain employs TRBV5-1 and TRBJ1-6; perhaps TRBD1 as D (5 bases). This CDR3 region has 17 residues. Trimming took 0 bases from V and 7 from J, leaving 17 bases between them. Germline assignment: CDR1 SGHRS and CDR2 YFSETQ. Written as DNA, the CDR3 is TGCGCCAGCAGCTTGGACAGGAGTCCGAATCGGAATTCACCCCTCCACTTT. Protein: CASSLDRSPNRNSPLHF.

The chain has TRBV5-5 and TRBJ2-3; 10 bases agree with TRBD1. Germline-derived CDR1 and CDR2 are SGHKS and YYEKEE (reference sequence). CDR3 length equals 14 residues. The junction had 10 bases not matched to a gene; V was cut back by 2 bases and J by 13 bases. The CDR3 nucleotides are TGTGCCAGCAGCTTTCGACACTCCGGGACAGGGGAGTATTTT. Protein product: CASSFRHSGTGEYF.

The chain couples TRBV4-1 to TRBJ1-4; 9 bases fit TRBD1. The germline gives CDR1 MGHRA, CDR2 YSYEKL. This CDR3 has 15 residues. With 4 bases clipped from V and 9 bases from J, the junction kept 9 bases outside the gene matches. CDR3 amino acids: CASSPGPGTGKKLFF. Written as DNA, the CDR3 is TGCGCCAGCAGCCCTGGGCCCGGGACAGGGAAAAAACTGTTTTTT.

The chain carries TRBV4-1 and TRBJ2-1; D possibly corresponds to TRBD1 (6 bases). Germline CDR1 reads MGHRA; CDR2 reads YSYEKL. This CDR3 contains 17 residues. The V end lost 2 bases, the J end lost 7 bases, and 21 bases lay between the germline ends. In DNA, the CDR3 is TGCGCCAGCAGCCAATATAATACCGGGACACTGAGTAATGAGCAGTTCTTC. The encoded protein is CASSQYNTGTLSNEQFF.

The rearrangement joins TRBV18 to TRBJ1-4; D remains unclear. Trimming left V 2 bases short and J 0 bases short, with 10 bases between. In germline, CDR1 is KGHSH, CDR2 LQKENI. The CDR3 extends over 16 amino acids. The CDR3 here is CASSPFHLSTNEKLFF. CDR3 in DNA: TGTGCCAGCTCACCATTTCATTTATCAACTAATGAAAAACTGTTTTTT.

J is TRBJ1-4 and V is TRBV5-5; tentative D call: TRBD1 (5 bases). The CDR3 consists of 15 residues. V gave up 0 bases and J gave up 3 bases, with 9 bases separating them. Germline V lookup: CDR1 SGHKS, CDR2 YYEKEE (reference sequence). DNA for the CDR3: TGTGCCAGCAGCTTGGTGGGGACCTCTAATGAAAAACTGTTTTTT. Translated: CASSLVGTSNEKLFF.

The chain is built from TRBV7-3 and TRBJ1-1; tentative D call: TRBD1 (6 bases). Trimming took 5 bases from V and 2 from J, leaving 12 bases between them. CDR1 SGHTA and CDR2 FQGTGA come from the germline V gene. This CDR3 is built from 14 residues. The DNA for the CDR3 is TGTGCCAGCAGCCCAAGGACAGCCAACACTGAAGCTTTCTTT. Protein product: CASSPRTANTEAFF. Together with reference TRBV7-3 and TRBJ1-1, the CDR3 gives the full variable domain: GAGVSQTPSNKVTEKGKYVELRCDPISGHTALYWYRQSLGQGPEFLIYFQGTGAADDSGLPNDRFFAVRPEGSVSTLKIQRTERGDSAVYLCASSPRTANTEAFFGQGTRLTVV.

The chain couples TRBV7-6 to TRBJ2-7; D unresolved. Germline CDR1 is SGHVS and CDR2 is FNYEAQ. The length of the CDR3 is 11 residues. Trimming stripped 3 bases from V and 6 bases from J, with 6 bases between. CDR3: CASSFEGEQYF. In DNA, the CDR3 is TGTGCCAGCAGCTTTGAAGGCGAGCAGTACTTC.

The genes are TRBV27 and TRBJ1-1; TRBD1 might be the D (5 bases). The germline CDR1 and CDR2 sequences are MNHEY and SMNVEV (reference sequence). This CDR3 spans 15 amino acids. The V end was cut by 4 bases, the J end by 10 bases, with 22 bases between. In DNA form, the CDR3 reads TGTGCCAGCAGTTCCCCGTCCTTCGGGGGTGGTGGAGCTTTCTTT. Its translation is CASSSPSFGGGGAFF.

This CDR3 is CASSNGVAEAFF. The CDR3 DNA sequence: TGTGCCAGCAGTAACGGGGTCGCTGAAGCTTTCTTT. This chain links TRBV6-5 with TRBJ1-1; D gene uncertain. CDR1 and CDR2 (germline): MNHEY, SVGAGI. V was cut by 5 bases and J by 6 bases, with 10 bases left in between. The CDR3 sequence is 12 residues long.

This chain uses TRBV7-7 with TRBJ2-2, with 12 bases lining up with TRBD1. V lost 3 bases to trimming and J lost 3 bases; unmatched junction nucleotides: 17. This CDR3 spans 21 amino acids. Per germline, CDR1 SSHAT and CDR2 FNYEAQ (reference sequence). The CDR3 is CASSFSAYSGTGGWDTGELFF. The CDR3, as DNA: TGTGCCAGCAGCTTCTCGGCGTATTCCGGGACAGGGGGCTGGGACACCGGGGAGCTGTTTTTT.

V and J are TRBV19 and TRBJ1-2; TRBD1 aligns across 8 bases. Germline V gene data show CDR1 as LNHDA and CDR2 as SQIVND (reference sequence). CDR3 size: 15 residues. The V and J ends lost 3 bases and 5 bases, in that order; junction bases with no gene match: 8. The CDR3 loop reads CASSMWGDRSYGYTF. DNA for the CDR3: TGTGCCAGTAGTATGTGGGGGGACAGGTCGTATGGCTACACCTTC.

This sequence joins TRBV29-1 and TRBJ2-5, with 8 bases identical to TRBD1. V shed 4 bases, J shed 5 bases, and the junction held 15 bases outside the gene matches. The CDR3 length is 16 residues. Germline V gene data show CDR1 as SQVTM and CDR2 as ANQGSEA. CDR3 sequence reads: CSVGSGTGDFGETQYF. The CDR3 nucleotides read TGCAGCGTTGGTTCCGGGACAGGAGACTTTGGGGAGACCCAGTACTTC.

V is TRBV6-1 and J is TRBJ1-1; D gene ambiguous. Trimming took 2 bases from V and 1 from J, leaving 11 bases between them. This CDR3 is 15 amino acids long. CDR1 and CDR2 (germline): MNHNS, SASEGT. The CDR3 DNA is TGTGCCAGCAGTGAACAGCTCGGGGAGAACACTGAAGCTTTCTTT. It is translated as CASSEQLGENTEAFF.

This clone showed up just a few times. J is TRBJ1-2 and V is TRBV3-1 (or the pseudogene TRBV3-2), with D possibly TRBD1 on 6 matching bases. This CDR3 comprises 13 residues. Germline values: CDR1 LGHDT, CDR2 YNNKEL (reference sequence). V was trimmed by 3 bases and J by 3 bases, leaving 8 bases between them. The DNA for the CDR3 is TGTGCCAGCAGCCACCGGACAGACTATGGCTACACCTTC. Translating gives CASSHRTDYGYTF.

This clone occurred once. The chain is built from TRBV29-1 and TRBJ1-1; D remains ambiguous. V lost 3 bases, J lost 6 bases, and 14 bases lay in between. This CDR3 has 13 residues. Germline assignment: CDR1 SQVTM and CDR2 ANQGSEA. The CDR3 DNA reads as TGCAGCGTTGAGCGGAGGTCAGAACCTGAAGCTTTCTTT. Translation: CSVERRSEPEAFF.

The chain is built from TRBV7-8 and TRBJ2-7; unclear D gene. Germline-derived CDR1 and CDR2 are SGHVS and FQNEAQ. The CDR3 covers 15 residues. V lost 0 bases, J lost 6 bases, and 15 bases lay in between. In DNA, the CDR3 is TGTGCCAGCAGCTTAGCGACTCTGGCATTATCCGAGCAGTACTTC. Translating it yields CASSLATLALSEQYF.

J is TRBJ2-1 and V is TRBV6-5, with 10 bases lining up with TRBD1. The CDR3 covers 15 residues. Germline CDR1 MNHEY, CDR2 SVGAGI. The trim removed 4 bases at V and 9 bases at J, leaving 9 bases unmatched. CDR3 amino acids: CASSSDRGQWVEQFF. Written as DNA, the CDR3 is TGTGCCAGCAGTTCTGACAGGGGGCAGTGGGTTGAGCAGTTCTTC.

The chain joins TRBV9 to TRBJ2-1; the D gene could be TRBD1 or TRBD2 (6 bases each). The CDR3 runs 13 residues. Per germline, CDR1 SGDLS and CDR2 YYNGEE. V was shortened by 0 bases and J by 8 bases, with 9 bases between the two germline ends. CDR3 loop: CASSVEGGHEQFF. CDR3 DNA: TGTGCCAGCAGCGTAGAGGGGGGCCATGAGCAGTTCTTC.